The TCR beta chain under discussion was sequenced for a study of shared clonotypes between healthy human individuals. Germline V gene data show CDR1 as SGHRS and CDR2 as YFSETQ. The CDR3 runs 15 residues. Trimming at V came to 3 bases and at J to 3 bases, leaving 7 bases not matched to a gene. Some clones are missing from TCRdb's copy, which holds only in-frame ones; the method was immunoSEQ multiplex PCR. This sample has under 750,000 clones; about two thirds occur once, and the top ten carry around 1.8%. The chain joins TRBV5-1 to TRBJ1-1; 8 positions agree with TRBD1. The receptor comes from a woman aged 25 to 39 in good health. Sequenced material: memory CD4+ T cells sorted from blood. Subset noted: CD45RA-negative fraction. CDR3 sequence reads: CASSSPRGHYTEAFF. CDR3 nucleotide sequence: TGCGCCAGCAGCTCCCCCAGGGGGCACTACACTGAAGCTTTCTTT.